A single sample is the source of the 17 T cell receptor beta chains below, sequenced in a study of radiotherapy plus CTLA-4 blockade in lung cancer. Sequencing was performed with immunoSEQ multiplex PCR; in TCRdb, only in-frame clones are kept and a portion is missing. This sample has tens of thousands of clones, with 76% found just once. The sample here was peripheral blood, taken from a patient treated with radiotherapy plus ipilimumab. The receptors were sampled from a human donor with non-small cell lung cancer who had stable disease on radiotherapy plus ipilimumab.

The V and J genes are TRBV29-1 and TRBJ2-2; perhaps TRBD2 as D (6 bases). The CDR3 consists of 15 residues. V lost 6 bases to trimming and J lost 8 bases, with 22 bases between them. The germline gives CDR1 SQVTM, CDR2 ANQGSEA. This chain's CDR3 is CSVNAGTHDGGELFF. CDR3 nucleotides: TGCAGCGTCAACGCCGGGACTCACGATGGGGGGGAGCTGTTTTTT.

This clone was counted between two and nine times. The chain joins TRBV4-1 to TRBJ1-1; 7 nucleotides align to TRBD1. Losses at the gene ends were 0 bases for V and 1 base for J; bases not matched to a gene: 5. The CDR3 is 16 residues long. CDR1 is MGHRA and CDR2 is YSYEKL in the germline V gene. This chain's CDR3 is CASSQDPQGGNTEAFF. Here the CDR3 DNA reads TGCGCCAGCAGCCAAGATCCTCAGGGGGGGAACACTGAAGCTTTCTTT.

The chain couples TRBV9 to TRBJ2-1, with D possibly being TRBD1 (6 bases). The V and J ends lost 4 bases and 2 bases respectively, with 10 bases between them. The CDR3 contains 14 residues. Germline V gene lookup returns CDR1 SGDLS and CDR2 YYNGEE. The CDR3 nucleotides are TGTGCCAGCAGCTCCAGGGGAACCTACAATGAGCAGTTCTTC. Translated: CASSSRGTYNEQFF.

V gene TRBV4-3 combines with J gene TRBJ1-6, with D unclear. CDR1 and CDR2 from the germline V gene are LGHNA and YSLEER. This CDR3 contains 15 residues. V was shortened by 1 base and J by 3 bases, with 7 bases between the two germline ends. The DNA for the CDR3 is TGCGCCAGCAGCCAAGTTCCGGACTATAATTCACCCCTCCACTTT. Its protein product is CASSQVPDYNSPLHF.

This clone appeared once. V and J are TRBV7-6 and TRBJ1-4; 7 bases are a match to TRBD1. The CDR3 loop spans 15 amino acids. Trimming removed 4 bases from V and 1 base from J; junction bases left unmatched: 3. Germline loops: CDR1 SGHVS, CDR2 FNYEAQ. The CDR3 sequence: CASSSRTGTNEKLFF. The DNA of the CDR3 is TGTGCCAGCAGCTCGCGGACAGGAACTAATGAAAAACTGTTTTTT.

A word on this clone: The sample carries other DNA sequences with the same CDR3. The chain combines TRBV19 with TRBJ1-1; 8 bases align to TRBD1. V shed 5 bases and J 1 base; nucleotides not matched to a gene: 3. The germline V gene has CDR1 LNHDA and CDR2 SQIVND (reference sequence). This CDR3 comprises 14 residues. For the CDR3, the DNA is TGTGCCAGTAGTCCCGGGACAGGGAACACTGAAGCTTTCTTT. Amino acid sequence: CASSPGTGNTEAFF.

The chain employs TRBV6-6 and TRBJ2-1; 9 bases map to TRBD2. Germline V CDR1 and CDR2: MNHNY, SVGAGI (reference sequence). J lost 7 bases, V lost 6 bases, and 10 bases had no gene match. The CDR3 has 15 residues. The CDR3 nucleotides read TGTGCCAGCAGGCACACGGGACTAGCCTCGAATGAGCAGTTCTTC. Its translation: CASRHTGLASNEQFF.

CDR3 amino acids: CASSGQGANSPLHF. Here the CDR3 DNA reads TGTGCCAGCAGTGGACAGGGGGCGAATTCACCCCTCCACTTT. The gene calls are TRBV2 and TRBJ1-6; 10 positions match TRBD1. The V segment lost 4 bases and the J segment 7 bases; nucleotides outside the gene matches: 1. Germline V gives CDR1 SNHLY, CDR2 FYNNEI. The CDR3 extends over 14 amino acids.

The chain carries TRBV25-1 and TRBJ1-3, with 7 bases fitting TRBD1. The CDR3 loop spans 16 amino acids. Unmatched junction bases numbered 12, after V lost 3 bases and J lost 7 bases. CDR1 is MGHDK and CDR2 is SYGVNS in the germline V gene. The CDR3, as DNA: TGTGCCAGCAGTGATCCGGGACAGAGGTTCGGGAACACCATATATTTT. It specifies CASSDPGQRFGNTIYF. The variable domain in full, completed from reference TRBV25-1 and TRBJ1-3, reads EADIYQTPRYLVIGTGKKITLECSQTMGHDKMYWYQQDPGMELHLIHYSYGVNSTEKGDLSSESTVSRIRTEHFPLTLESARPSHTSQYLCASSDPGQRFGNTIYFGEGSWLTVV.

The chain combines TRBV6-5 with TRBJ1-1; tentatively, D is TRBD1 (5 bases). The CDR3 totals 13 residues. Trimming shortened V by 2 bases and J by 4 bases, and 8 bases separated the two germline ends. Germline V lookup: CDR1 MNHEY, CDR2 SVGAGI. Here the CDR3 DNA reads TGTGCCAGCAGTTACAAGAGGGGCACTGAAGCTTTCTTT. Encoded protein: CASSYKRGTEAFF.

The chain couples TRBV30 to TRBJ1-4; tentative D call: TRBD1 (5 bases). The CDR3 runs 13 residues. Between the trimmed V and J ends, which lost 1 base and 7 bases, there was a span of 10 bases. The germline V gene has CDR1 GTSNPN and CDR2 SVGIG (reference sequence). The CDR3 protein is CAWSAVGGEKLFF. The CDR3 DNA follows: TGTGCCTGGAGTGCGGTGGGGGGTGAAAAACTGTTTTTT.

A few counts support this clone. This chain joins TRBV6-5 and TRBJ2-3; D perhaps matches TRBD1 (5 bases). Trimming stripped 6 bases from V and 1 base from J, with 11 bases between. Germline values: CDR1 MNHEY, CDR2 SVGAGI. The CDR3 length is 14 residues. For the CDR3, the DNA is TGTGCCAGCAGCTCCCGACAGCGCACAGATACGCAGTATTTT. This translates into CASSSRQRTDTQYF.

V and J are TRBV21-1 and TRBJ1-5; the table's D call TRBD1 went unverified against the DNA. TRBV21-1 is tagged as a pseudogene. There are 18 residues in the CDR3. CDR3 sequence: CASSTRDRNLAGNQPQHF. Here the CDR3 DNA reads TGTGCCAGCAGCACCCGGGACAGGAATCTAGCCGGGAATCAGCCCCAGCATTTT.

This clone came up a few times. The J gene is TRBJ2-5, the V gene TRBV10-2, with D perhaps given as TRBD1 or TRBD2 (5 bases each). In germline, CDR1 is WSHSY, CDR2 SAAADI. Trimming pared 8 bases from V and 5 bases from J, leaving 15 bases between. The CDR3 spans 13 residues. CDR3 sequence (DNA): TGCGCCAGCGCCGCTCAGGGACGGGAGACCCAGTACTTC. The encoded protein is CASAAQGRETQYF.

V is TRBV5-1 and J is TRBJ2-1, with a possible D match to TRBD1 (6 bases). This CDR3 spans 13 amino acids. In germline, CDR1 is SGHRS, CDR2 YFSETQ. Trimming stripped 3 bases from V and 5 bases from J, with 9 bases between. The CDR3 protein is CASSWDKDNEQFF. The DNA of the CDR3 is TGCGCCAGCAGCTGGGACAAAGACAATGAGCAGTTCTTC.

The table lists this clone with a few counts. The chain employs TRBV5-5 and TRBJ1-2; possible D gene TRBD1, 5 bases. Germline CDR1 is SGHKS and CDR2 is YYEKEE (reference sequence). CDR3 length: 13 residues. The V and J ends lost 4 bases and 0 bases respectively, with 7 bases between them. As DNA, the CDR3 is TGTGCCAGCAGCCCACAGGCTAACTATGGCTACACCTTC. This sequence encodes CASSPQANYGYTF.

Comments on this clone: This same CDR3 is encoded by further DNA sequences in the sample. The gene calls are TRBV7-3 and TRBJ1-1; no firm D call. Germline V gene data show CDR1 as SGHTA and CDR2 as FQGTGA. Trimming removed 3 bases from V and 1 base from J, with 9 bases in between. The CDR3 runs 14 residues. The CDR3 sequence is CASSLGGWNTEAFF. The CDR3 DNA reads TGTGCCAGCAGCTTGGGAGGGTGGAACACTGAAGCTTTCTTT.